The rows below give T cell receptor beta chains drawn from one sample of a study of read filtering for tumor transcriptome and immune sequencing. TCRdb re-derived calls from the reads in MiXCR, one entry per CDR3 protein. The data hold about 130,000 distinct CDR3 sequences, with 10% to 15% observed a single time. The source material was a population of CD138-negative cells sorted from bone marrow. These receptors all stem from a donor at least 40 years old with multiple myeloma. Each CDR3 is given with its conserved first and last residue. A D gene is named only where the DNA matches it firmly. Clone size is shown for a subset of rows, as once, few, many or a class of expanded clone.

>TRBV5-1|TRBJ2-2|many|TRBD2
CASSYPSGDTGELFF
TGCGCCAGCAGCTACCCAAGCGGGGATACCGGGGAGCTGTTTTTT
>TRBV29-1|TRBJ2-2|many|TRBD2
CSVGLAGSTGELFF
TGCAGCGTTGGACTAGCGGGATCGACCGGGGAGCTGTTTTTT
>TRBV5-4|TRBJ2-4|.|TRBD1
CASSTDRGPKNIQYF
TGTGCCAGCAGCACCGACAGGGGGCCCAAAAACATTCAGTACTTC
>TRBV4-2|TRBJ1-4|many|.
CASSPQAEQNEKLFF
TGTGCCAGCAGCCCTCAGGCCGAACAGAATGAAAAACTGTTTTTT
>TRBV5-1|TRBJ1-4|many|TRBD1
CASSLLGQGNEKLFF
TGCGCCAGCAGCCTACTGGGACAGGGTAATGAAAAACTGTTTTTT
>TRBV20-1|TRBJ2-1|many|TRBD2
CSAGSGGADNEQFF
TGCAGTGCTGGCAGCGGGGGGGCCGACAATGAGCAGTTCTTC
>TRBV28|TRBJ2-2|few|TRBD2
CASSLAGGITGELFF
TGTGCCAGCAGTTTAGCGGGAGGGATCACCGGGGAGCTGTTTTTT
>TRBV19|TRBJ1-4|many|.
CASSIVSGATNEKLFF
TGTGCCAGTAGTATAGTCAGCGGAGCAACTAATGAAAAACTGTTTTTT
>TRBV20-1|TRBJ2-7|many|TRBD1
CSAEDRGFYEQYF
TGCAGTGCCGAGGACAGGGGGTTTTACGAGCAGTACTTC
>TRBV5-4|TRBJ2-3|many|.
CASSLPGWDTQYF
TGTGCCAGCAGCTTGCCAGGGTGGGATACGCAGTATTTT
>TRBV28|TRBJ1-2|many|TRBD1
CASTSHQGAYGYTF
TGTGCCAGCACCTCGCATCAGGGGGCCTATGGCTACACCTTC
>TRBV7-3|TRBJ2-2|many|TRBD2
CASSPSGGVHTGELFF
TGTGCCAGCAGCCCCTCGGGGGGTGTGCATACCGGGGAGCTGTTTTTT
>TRBV25-1|TRBJ2-5|few|.
CASDWTAEETQYF
TGTGCCAGCGACTGGACAGCCGAGGAGACCCAGTACTTC
>TRBV2|TRBJ2-5|many|TRBD2
CASSPLAGVGETQYF
TGTGCCAGCAGCCCTCTAGCGGGAGTTGGGGAGACCCAGTACTTC
>TRBV18|TRBJ1-1|.|TRBD1
CAGSKTGGNAEAFF
TGTGCCGGCTCAAAGACAGGGGGTAACGCTGAAGCTTTCTTT
>TRBV29-1|TRBJ2-1|.|TRBD2
CSAEKSGSSYNEQFF
TGCAGCGCCGAGAAGAGCGGGAGCTCCTACAATGAGCAGTTCTTC
>TRBV7-6|TRBJ1-1|many|.
CASSARQSIMNTEAFF
TGTGCCAGCAGCGCCCGACAGTCGATCATGAACACTGAAGCTTTCTTT
>TRBV10-3|TRBJ2-3|many|TRBD2
CAISPSGIRDTQYF
TGTGCCATCAGTCCTAGCGGGATCAGAGATACGCAGTATTTT
>TRBV24-1|TRBJ1-5|many|TRBD1
CATSLGQGAQPQHF
TGTGCCACCAGCCTCGGACAGGGGGCTCAGCCCCAGCATTTT
>TRBV20-1|TRBJ1-1|many|.
CSARDGTLGAFF
TGCAGTGCTAGAGATGGTACGCTTGGAGCTTTCTTT
>TRBV4-2|TRBJ2-7|many|TRBD1
CASSQDPPGGQANF
TGTGCCAGCAGCCAAGATCCCCCGGGTGGACAGGCCAACTTC
>TRBV6-2/TRBV6-3|TRBJ1-1|many|.
CASREEGTEAFF
TGTGCCAGCCGAGAGGAGGGCACTGAAGCTTTCTTT
>TRBV19|TRBJ2-1|many|TRBD2
CASRIAGESEQFF
TGTGCCAGTAGAATAGCGGGAGAGAGTGAGCAGTTCTTC
>TRBV7-3|TRBJ2-3|.|.
CASSPGFTDTQYF
TGTGCCAGCAGCCCGGGCTTCACAGATACGCAGTATTTT
>TRBV11-1|TRBJ2-1|many|TRBD2
CASSRGAGLAGGNEQFF
TGTGCCAGCAGCCGGGGGGCCGGGCTAGCGGGGGGAAATGAGCAGTTCTTC
>TRBV30|TRBJ2-7|many|.
CAWSVLNEQYF
TGTGCCTGGAGTGTATTGAACGAGCAGTACTTC
>TRBV6-2/TRBV6-3|TRBJ1-1|few|TRBD1
CASSYSPGGENTEAFF
TGTGCCAGCAGTTACTCTCCAGGGGGAGAGAACACTGAAGCTTTCTTT
>TRBV28|TRBJ2-2|few|TRBD1
CASSAPQGAGGELFF
TGTGCCAGCAGTGCCCCACAGGGGGCAGGCGGGGAGCTGTTTTTT
>TRBV7-9|TRBJ1-1|many|.
CASSLASGAVEAFF
TGTGCCAGCAGCTTAGCCTCCGGAGCGGTTGAAGCTTTCTTT
>TRBV20-1|TRBJ2-5|many|TRBD2
CSARDTGLPYQETQYF
TGCAGTGCTAGAGATACGGGACTACCGTACCAAGAGACCCAGTACTTC